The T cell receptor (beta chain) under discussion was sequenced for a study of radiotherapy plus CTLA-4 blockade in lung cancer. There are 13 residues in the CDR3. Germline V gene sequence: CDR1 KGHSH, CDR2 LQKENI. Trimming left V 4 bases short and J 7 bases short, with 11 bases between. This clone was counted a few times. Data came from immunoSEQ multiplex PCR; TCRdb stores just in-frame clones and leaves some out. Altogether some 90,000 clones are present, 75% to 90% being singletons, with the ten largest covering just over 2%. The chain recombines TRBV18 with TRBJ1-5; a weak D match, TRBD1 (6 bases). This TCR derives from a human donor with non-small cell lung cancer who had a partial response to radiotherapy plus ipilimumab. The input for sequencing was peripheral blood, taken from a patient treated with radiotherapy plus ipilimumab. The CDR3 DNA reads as TGTGCCAGCTCACAGGGGGTGGAGCAGCCCCAGCATTTT. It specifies CASSQGVEQPQHF.